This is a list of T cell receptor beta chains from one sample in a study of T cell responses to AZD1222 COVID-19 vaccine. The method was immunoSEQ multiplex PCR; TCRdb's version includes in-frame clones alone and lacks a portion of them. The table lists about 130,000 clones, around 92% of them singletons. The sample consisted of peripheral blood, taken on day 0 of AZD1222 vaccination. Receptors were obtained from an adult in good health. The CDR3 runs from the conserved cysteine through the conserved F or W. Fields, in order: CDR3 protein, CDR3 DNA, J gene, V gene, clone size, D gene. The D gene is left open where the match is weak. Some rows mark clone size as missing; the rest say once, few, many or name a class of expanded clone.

CASSQADSTDTQYF | TGCGCCAGCAGCCAGGCAGATAGCACAGATACGCAGTATTTT | TRBJ2-3 | TRBV4-1 | NA | NA
CASQKTGLGGEQYF | TGTGCCAGTCAAAAAACAGGATTAGGCGGCGAGCAGTACTTC | TRBJ2-7 | TRBV27 | NA | NA
CASSLLGQETQYF | TGTGCCAGCAGTTTATTGGGCCAAGAGACCCAGTACTTC | TRBJ2-5 | TRBV28 | NA | NA
CASSQSGGATGELFF | TGTGCCAGCAGTCAAAGCGGGGGGGCCACCGGGGAGCTGTTTTTT | TRBJ2-2 | TRBV7-8 | NA | TRBD2
CASSLDPGGRPNYGYTF | TGTGCCAGCAGCTTAGATCCCGGGGGGCGACCTAACTATGGCTACACCTTC | TRBJ1-2 | TRBV7-8 | NA | NA
CASSRSGGPYEQYF | TGTGCCAGCAGTCGTAGCGGGGGGCCCTACGAGCAGTACTTC | TRBJ2-7 | TRBV3-1/TRBV3-2 | NA | TRBD2
CASSPQGAQSGELFF | TGTGCCAGCAGCCCACAGGGGGCGCAGTCCGGGGAGCTGTTTTTT | TRBJ2-2 | TRBV7-2 | NA | TRBD1
CASLDSNSYEQYF | TGTGCCAGCCTGGACAGTAACTCCTACGAGCAGTACTTC | TRBJ2-7 | TRBV19 | NA | NA
CAWSVKQISYEQYF | TGTGCCTGGAGTGTAAAACAGATATCCTACGAGCAGTACTTC | TRBJ2-7 | TRBV30 | NA | NA
CASSHGPGLAGAGEQFF | TGTGCCAGCAGTCATGGACCCGGACTAGCGGGGGCTGGTGAGCAGTTCTTC | TRBJ2-1 | TRBV7-3 | NA | TRBD2
CASSPGQLSNEKLFF | TGCGCCAGCAGCCCGGGACAGCTAAGTAATGAAAAACTGTTTTTT | TRBJ1-4 | TRBV5-1 | NA | TRBD1
CASSIRWGYGYTF | TGTGCCAGCAGTATCCGATGGGGGTATGGCTACACCTTC | TRBJ1-2 | TRBV6-5 | few | NA
CASSVAAGGLRTGELFF | TGTGCCAGCAGCGTAGCAGCGGGGGGGCTCAGGACCGGGGAGCTGTTTTTT | TRBJ2-2 | TRBV9 | NA | TRBD2
CASSLGLAGPQETQYF | TGCGCCAGCAGCTTGGGACTAGCGGGACCCCAAGAGACCCAGTACTTC | TRBJ2-5 | TRBV5-1 | NA | TRBD2
CASSLESLAKNIQYF | TGTGCCAGCAGCTTAGAATCGTTAGCCAAAAACATTCAGTACTTC | TRBJ2-4 | TRBV7-2 | NA | NA
CASSQDDDSSGVYEQYF | TGTGCCAGCAGCCAGGACGACGACTCTAGCGGGGTTTACGAGCAGTACTTC | TRBJ2-7 | TRBV3-1/TRBV3-2 | NA | TRBD2
CASSLGRNDGYTF | TGTGCCAGCAGCCTCGGGAGGAACGATGGCTACACCTTC | TRBJ1-2 | TRBV5-6 | NA | NA
CASSPGGREQYF | TGTGCCAGCAGCCCAGGGGGGCGTGAGCAGTACTTC | TRBJ2-7 | TRBV3-1/TRBV3-2 | NA | NA
CASSLGGGANTGELFF | TGTGCCAGCAGCCTCGGAGGGGGCGCGAACACCGGGGAGCTGTTTTTT | TRBJ2-2 | TRBV11-3 | NA | NA
CASSLQGDQPQHF | TGTGCCAGCAGTTTACAAGGGGATCAGCCCCAGCATTTT | TRBJ1-5 | TRBV12-3/TRBV12-4 | NA | NA
CASSPGGRGRNEQYF | TGTGCCAGCAGCCCCGGGGGCAGGGGGCGGAACGAGCAGTACTTC | TRBJ2-7 | TRBV5-6 | NA | TRBD1
CASSLIPRLAGDTQYF | TGTGCCAGCAGCTTAATTCCCCGGCTAGCGGGGGATACGCAGTATTTT | TRBJ2-3 | TRBV7-6 | NA | TRBD2